Presented here are 22 T cell receptor beta chains from one specimen sequenced in a study of blood T cell repertoires in COVID-19. Sequencing used immunoSEQ multiplex PCR; TCRdb keeps in-frame clones, though not all of them. The repertoire holds around 110,000 clones, with approximately 90% as singletons. The sample consisted of peripheral blood. These receptor sequences come from a human donor with active COVID-19. The donor label of this sample is uncertain.

A remark on this clone: A junction boundary mismatches the germline segment, possibly from a read error. The genes are TRBV7-2 and TRBJ1-4, with unresolved D. Germline V gene data show CDR1 as SGHTA and CDR2 as FQGNSA. This CDR3 comprises 15 residues. CDR3 sequence (DNA): TGTGCCAACAGCCTCCAGGTTGCAACTAATGAAAAACTGTTTTTT. Translation: CANSLQVATNEKLFF.

The V and J genes are TRBV6-5 and TRBJ1-6, with no clear D. V was cut by 6 bases and J by 8 bases, with 14 bases left in between. CDR1 and CDR2 from the germline V gene are MNHEY and SVGAGI. The CDR3 covers 14 residues. This CDR3 reads CASSRHRPDSPLHF. CDR3 DNA: TGTGCCAGCAGCAGACATCGACCGGATTCACCCCTCCACTTT.

This chain joins TRBV27 and TRBJ1-2; possibly TRBD1 for D (5 bases). CDR3 length equals 14 residues. V lost 6 bases and J lost 2, with 13 bases in between. The V gene's germline CDR1 is MNHEY and CDR2 SMNVEV (reference sequence). This CDR3 is CASSLGGLNYGYTF. DNA for the CDR3: TGTGCCAGCAGCTTGGGGGGACTAAACTATGGCTACACCTTC.

This chain joins TRBV2 and TRBJ1-4; weak D call: TRBD1 (5 bases). Germline lookup yields CDR1 SNHLY and CDR2 FYNNEI. The CDR3 extends over 13 amino acids. V lost 8 bases and J 7 bases, leaving 14 bases between the germline ends. The CDR3: CASLQGLGEKLFF. Here the CDR3 DNA reads TGTGCCAGCCTGCAGGGACTGGGTGAAAAACTGTTTTTT.

V is TRBV7-2 and J is TRBJ1-1; TRBD1 aligns across 7 bases. Germline V lookup: CDR1 SGHTA, CDR2 FQGNSA. This CDR3 spans 14 amino acids. V lost 3 bases and J lost 6; bases outside the gene matches: 7. DNA for the CDR3: TGTGCCAGCAGCTTTTCAGGGGGTTGGTCTGAAGCTTTCTTT. Translation: CASSFSGGWSEAFF.

V gene TRBV11-2 combines with J gene TRBJ1-2; TRBD1 aligns across 8 bases. The CDR3 totals 15 residues. CDR1 and CDR2 (germline): SGHAT, FQNNGV. V gave up 4 bases and J gave up 4 bases; unmatched junction bases: 8. CDR3 protein: CASSSQGQVLYGYTF. DNA for the CDR3: TGTGCCAGCAGCTCCCAGGGACAGGTTCTCTATGGCTACACCTTC.

The rearrangement uses TRBV24-1 and TRBJ1-5; weak D call: TRBD1 (6 bases). CDR3 length: 16 residues. The germline V gene encodes CDR1 KGHDR and CDR2 SFDVKD. Trimming took off 4 bases at V and 2 bases at J, with 14 bases between the two ends. The CDR3 DNA follows: TGTGCCACCAGTGAGTCAGGGGCTGGGGGCAATCAGCCCCAGCATTTT. It translates to CATSESGAGGNQPQHF.

In its sample, this clone was seen a few times. The rearrangement uses TRBV6-2 or TRBV6-3 and TRBJ1-5; D perhaps matches TRBD1 (6 bases). The CDR3 loop spans 15 amino acids. Germline lookup yields CDR1 MNHEY and CDR2 SVGEGT. V lost 2 bases, J lost 5 bases, and 13 bases lay in between. The CDR3, as DNA: TGTGCCAGCAGTTACGGCAGGGGTCGTGATCAGCCCCAGCATTTT. It yields the protein CASSYGRGRDQPQHF.

A note on this clone: This sample includes further DNA sequences coding for the same CDR3. The rearrangement joins TRBV2 to TRBJ1-5; 8 bases line up with TRBD1. Germline V lookup: CDR1 SNHLY, CDR2 FYNNEI. The CDR3 sequence is 15 residues long. With V trimmed by 3 bases and J by 1 base, 2 bases remained unmatched. CDR3 sequence reads: CASSEDRVSNQPQHF. The DNA of the CDR3 is TGTGCCAGCAGTGAGGACAGGGTCAGCAATCAGCCCCAGCATTTT.

The genes are TRBV18 and TRBJ1-1, with 9 bases fitting TRBD1. V shed 1 base and J 8 bases; nucleotides not matched to a gene: 5. CDR3 length equals 14 residues. Germline loops: CDR1 KGHSH, CDR2 LQKENI. The CDR3 sequence is CASSPRSGQGEAFF. In DNA, the CDR3 is TGTGCCAGCTCACCACGGTCGGGACAGGGCGAAGCTTTCTTT.

This chain joins TRBV6-5 and TRBJ1-1, with D possibly TRBD1 on 5 matching bases. With 6 bases removed from V and 6 bases from J, the gap between germline ends came to 14 bases. This CDR3 comprises 13 residues. CDR1 is MNHEY and CDR2 is SVGAGI in the germline V gene. CDR3 nucleotides: TGTGCCAGCAGCTACCATACAGGAGCTGAAGCTTTCTTT. It encodes CASSYHTGAEAFF.

V is TRBV15 and J is TRBJ1-4; D may be TRBD1 (5 bases). CDR1 is LNHNV and CDR2 is YYDKDF in the germline V gene (reference sequence). Trimming cost V 1 base and J 5 bases, with 17 bases left between them. The CDR3 has 17 amino acids. As DNA, the CDR3 is TGTGCCACCAGCAGAGCAGGTATCGTAAGACAGAATGAAAAACTGTTTTTT. This translates into CATSRAGIVRQNEKLFF.

This sequence joins TRBV3-1 (or the pseudogene TRBV3-2) and TRBJ1-2, with 8 bases lining up with TRBD1. The CDR3 runs to 12 residues. Unmatched junction bases numbered 2, after V lost 3 bases and J lost 8 bases. The germline V gene encodes CDR1 LGHDT and CDR2 YNNKEL (reference sequence). CDR3 region: CASSQTGVGYTF. The CDR3 region has the DNA TGTGCCAGCAGCCAGACAGGGGTAGGCTACACCTTC.

The gene calls are TRBV2 and TRBJ1-2; D is unresolved. The CDR3 has 14 amino acids. Per the germline V gene, CDR1 is SNHLY and CDR2 is FYNNEI. V was cut by 3 bases and J by 4 bases, with 12 bases left in between. DNA of the CDR3: TGTGCCAGCAGTGACGAGGGCAGATCCTATGGCTACACCTTC. Protein: CASSDEGRSYGYTF.

The rearrangement uses TRBV7-6 and TRBJ2-3; tentatively, D is TRBD2 (5 bases). Germline V gives CDR1 SGHVS, CDR2 FNYEAQ. CDR3 length equals 17 residues. Trimming pared 6 bases from V and 1 base from J, leaving 20 bases between. Here the CDR3 reads CASSRLTAAARTDTQYF. The CDR3 nucleotides are TGTGCCAGCAGTCGACTAACCGCGGCGGCCCGCACAGATACGCAGTATTTT.

The rearrangement uses TRBV7-2 and TRBJ1-4; D is possibly TRBD1 (5 bases). The CDR3 length is 13 residues. Trimming shortened V by 4 bases and J by 8 bases, and 11 bases separated the two germline ends. Germline CDR1 is SGHTA and CDR2 is FQGNSA. CDR3 bases: TGTGCCAGCAGCTCGGGGGTGGGGGAAAAACTGTTTTTT. Protein sequence: CASSSGVGEKLFF.

This clone appeared a few times. The rearrangement joins TRBV6-2 or TRBV6-3 to TRBJ1-1; D is unclear. CDR1 is MNHEY and CDR2 is SVGEGT in the germline V gene. The CDR3 totals 13 residues. V lost 6 bases, J lost 0 bases, and 8 bases lay in between. The CDR3 coding sequence is TGTGCCAGCAGCTTAAAAATGAACACTGAAGCTTTCTTT. Amino acids: CASSLKMNTEAFF.

The chain is built from TRBV7-6 and TRBJ2-7, with D tentatively TRBD2 (6 bases). This CDR3 has 15 amino acids. Trimming pared 2 bases from V and 2 bases from J, leaving 13 bases between. The germline V gene encodes CDR1 SGHVS and CDR2 FNYEAQ. CDR3 residues: CASSLSSGVTYEQYF. Written as DNA, the CDR3 is TGTGCCAGCAGCTTAAGTAGCGGTGTTACCTACGAGCAGTACTTC.

J is TRBJ1-4 and V is TRBV5-1; D is ambiguous. This CDR3 contains 13 residues. The germline V gene encodes CDR1 SGHRS and CDR2 YFSETQ. Between the trimmed V and J ends, which lost 4 bases and 7 bases, there was a span of 11 bases. CDR3 coding DNA: TGCGCCAGCAGCCCACGCCCGCGTGAAAAACTGTTTTTT. This sequence encodes CASSPRPREKLFF.

The gene calls are TRBV29-1 and TRBJ2-5; 11 nucleotides agree with TRBD1. Germline CDR1 reads SQVTM; CDR2 reads ANQGSEA. Losses at the gene ends were 4 bases for V and 2 bases for J; bases not matched to a gene: 6. The CDR3 length is 15 residues. CDR3 DNA sequence: TGCAGCGTTGTCGAGTGGGACAGGGGGCAAGAGACCCAGTACTTC. Encoded protein: CSVVEWDRGQETQYF.

The J gene is TRBJ2-3, the V gene TRBV28; D might be TRBD2 (6 bases). CDR1 MDHEN and CDR2 SYDVKM come from the germline V gene. This CDR3 spans 15 amino acids. The germline V and J ends were trimmed by 6 bases and 0 bases, with 13 bases remaining between them. This CDR3 reads CASSPLGGSTDTQYF. The CDR3 bases are TGTGCCAGCAGCCCCTTGGGGGGTAGCACAGATACGCAGTATTTT.

In this sample, this clone turned up once. The chain recombines TRBV11-2 with TRBJ2-5; no clear D. Germline CDR1 reads SGHAT; CDR2 reads FQNNGV. This CDR3 has 12 residues. Trimming cost V 1 base and J 5 bases, with 5 bases left between them. The CDR3 protein is CASSLAYETQYF. The CDR3 DNA follows: TGTGCCAGCAGCTTAGCGTATGAGACCCAGTACTTC. Combining the CDR3 with reference TRBV11-2 and TRBJ2-5 gives the whole variable domain EAGVAQSPRYKIIEKRQSVAFWCNPISGHATLYWYQQILGQGPKLLIQFQNNGVVDDSQLPKDRFSAERLKGVDSTLKIQPAKLEDSAVYLCASSLAYETQYFGPGTRLLVL.